The entry that follows covers one T cell receptor (beta chain) sequence. Its antigen is unknown. These data are taken from a study of T-cell reconstitution after alpha-beta-depleted transplantation in children. Study-level points and caveats: It was surviving recipient T cells and thymic progenitors that gave some patients high TCRbeta diversity at day 60. Newly produced T cells mostly accounted for T-cell counts and diversity one year post-transplant. Roughly two months post-transplant, alpha-beta T cells reportedly originated from several hundred graft clones that had expanded.

This CDR3 region has 13 residues. Trimming took off 8 bases at V and 4 bases at J, with 17 bases between the two ends. Germline V gene sequence: CDR1 SQVTM, CDR2 ANQGSEA. Unique molecular identifiers were built into the TCRbeta library. TCRdb re-analysed the PCR reads in MiXCR, keeping a single row per CDR3 protein. In the table there are about 98,000 distinct CDR3 sequences, under 25% of which are singletons. Sequenced here: PBMCs, sampled before TCRalphabeta/CD19-depleted stem cell transplant. This TCR was recovered from a boy aged 2-9 years with acute lymphoblastic leukemia, due to receive a stem cell transplant. The chain links TRBV29-1 to TRBJ1-1; D gene unclear. CDR3 DNA: TGCAGCTTCTTAGGTATCATGATCACTGAAGCTTTCTTT. It is translated as CSFLGIMITEAFF.